This TCR beta chain was retrieved from a study of OX40 agonist ivuxolimab in advanced cancers. Study summary: Patients received the agonistic anti-OX40 (CD134) antibody ivuxolimab. Previous treatment with anti-PD-1, anti-PD-L1 or anti-CTLA-4 therapy was allowed; 40% had received some.

Blood sampling took place at baseline, cycle 4 day 1, and cycle 7 day 1. Method: immunoSEQ multiplex PCR; TCRdb's copy keeps in-frame clones and lacks some. The sample lists more than 65,000 clones; approximately 90% were seen once. CDR3 length equals 15 residues. Trimming took 1 base from V and 5 from J; bases not matched to a gene: 7. The V gene's germline CDR1 is MNHEY and CDR2 SVGAGI. Specimen: CD4+ or CD8+ T cells sorted from blood, collected in a trial of the OX40 agonist ivuxolimab. The chain joins TRBV6-5 to TRBJ2-7; 8 bases line up with TRBD1. The TCR sequence derives from an adult with an advanced solid tumor such as melanoma, head and neck, liver or kidney cancer. The CDR3: CASSYLGRGPDEQYF. For the CDR3, the DNA is TGTGCCAGCAGTTACTTGGGCAGGGGGCCGGACGAGCAGTACTTC.